The clone carrying this T cell receptor (beta chain) was detected a few times. Its antigen is not known. RNA extraction and reverse transcription yielded cDNA as sequencing template. Using immunoSEQ multiplex PCR, the repertoire was profiled, and TCRdb retains in-frame clones only, with some absent. The repertoire consists of roughly 200,000 clones, with approximately 40% occurring once and the leading ten covering over 2.5%. The CDR3 loop spans 15 amino acids. Per germline, CDR1 SQVTM and CDR2 ANQGSEA. V was pared by 0 bases and J by 0 bases, with 3 bases of the junction left unmatched. Documented treatment: oral pan-JAK inhibitor, 5-10 mg twice daily. The sample originates from a study of CD8+ T cells in alopecia areata. In the study overall: Affected scalp percentage determined the severity score of treated patients.

Study results and limitations: Relative to normal scalp, lesional scalp, especially alopecia totalis/universalis, showed higher clonality.

V and J are TRBV29-1 and TRBJ2-3; TRBD2 agrees at 7 bases. This sequence originates from a human donor with alopecia areata. This material consisted of CD4+ T cells sorted from blood, taken between weeks 36 and 40, from a patient treated with tofacitinib. The CDR3 loop is CSVEDRGSSTDTQYF. The CDR3 nucleotides read TGCAGCGTTGAAGATCGCGGGAGTAGCACAGATACGCAGTATTTT.